The 9 T cell receptor beta chains listed next were all sequenced from one sample in a study of T cell responses to AZD1222 COVID-19 vaccine. The table came from immunoSEQ multiplex PCR; TCRdb's copy has only in-frame clones and leaves some out. Of 95,000 to 150,000 clones in the sample, 92% are singletons; the top ten hold 7.9%. Source: peripheral blood, taken 28 days after the second AZD1222 dose. The receptors derive from an adult who received the AZD1222 COVID-19 vaccine.

This clone was counted a single time. The rearrangement uses TRBV5-1 and TRBJ2-1; perhaps TRBD1 as D (5 bases). Germline V gene sequence: CDR1 SGHRS, CDR2 YFSETQ. V lost 0 bases and J 4 bases, leaving 5 bases between the germline ends. The CDR3 is 13 amino acids. CDR3: CASSLGQYNEQFF. In DNA, the CDR3 is TGCGCCAGCAGCTTGGGACAGTACAATGAGCAGTTCTTC.

V usage is TRBV27 and J usage is TRBJ1-1, with D uncertain. Per germline, CDR1 MNHEY and CDR2 SMNVEV (reference sequence). Trimming left V 8 bases short and J 0 bases short, with 10 bases between. The CDR3 length is 13 residues. CDR3 protein: CASRPALNTEAFF. The CDR3 DNA follows: TGTGCCAGCCGTCCGGCCTTGAACACTGAAGCTTTCTTT.

This clone appeared a single time. The chain combines TRBV21-1 with TRBJ1-4; no check of the table's D call, TRBD1, against the DNA was made. TRBV21-1 constitutes a pseudogene. The CDR3 covers 14 residues. CDR3 region: CASSRQGSGEKLFF. DNA for the CDR3: TGTGCCAGCAGCAGACAGGGCTCAGGGGAAAAACTGTTTTTT.

The V call is TRBV5-6, the J call TRBJ1-1, with 7 bases matching TRBD1. Germline CDR1 is SGHDT and CDR2 is YYEEEE. With 0 bases clipped from V and 0 bases from J, the junction kept 2 bases outside the gene matches. The CDR3 has 15 residues. The CDR3 spells CASSLVTGVNTEAFF. For the CDR3, the DNA is TGTGCCAGCAGCTTGGTAACAGGGGTGAACACTGAAGCTTTCTTT. The full variable domain, completed using reference TRBV5-6 and TRBJ1-1, is DAGVTQSPTHLIKTRGQQVTLRCSPKSGHDTVSWYQQALGQGPQFIFQYYEEEERQRGNFPDRFSGHQFPNYSSELNVNALLLGDSALYLCASSLVTGVNTEAFFGQGTRLTVV.

J is TRBJ2-1 and V is TRBV7-6; 10 bases are shared with TRBD1. The ends lost 3 bases at V and 8 bases at J; junction bases unmatched: 10. Germline values: CDR1 SGHVS, CDR2 FNYEAQ. The CDR3 consists of 16 residues. CDR3 nucleotide sequence: TGTGCCAGCAGCTTCTGGGGGACAGGGGTGGAGGATGAGCAGTTCTTC. Amino acids: CASSFWGTGVEDEQFF.

This clone turned up a few times. This rearrangement joins TRBV19 to TRBJ1-5; D perhaps matches TRBD1 (5 bases). Trimming cost V 4 bases and J 2 bases, with 15 bases left between them. Germline V gene data show CDR1 as LNHDA and CDR2 as SQIVND (reference sequence). The CDR3 sequence is 16 residues long. As DNA, the CDR3 is TGTGCCAGTAGTAGGGACCGCCCCGGAGGCAATCAGCCCCAGCATTTT. Amino acids: CASSRDRPGGNQPQHF.

The gene calls are TRBV25-1 and TRBJ2-2; D is unresolved. Trimming shortened V by 4 bases and J by 7 bases, and 10 bases separated the two germline ends. CDR1 and CDR2 from the germline V gene are MGHDK and SYGVNS. The CDR3 consists of 13 residues. CDR3 amino acids: CASSGVSGGELFF. CDR3 in DNA: TGTGCCAGCAGTGGGGTTTCGGGCGGGGAGCTGTTTTTT.

The chain is built from TRBV6-6 and TRBJ2-7, with a tentative D call TRBD1 (5 bases). This CDR3 has 13 amino acids. Deletions cut 4 bases from V and 3 bases from J, with 10 bases between. Germline CDR1 and CDR2: MNHNY and SVGAGI (reference sequence). The DNA for the CDR3 is TGTGCCAGCAGTTCCTACCAGGGCTACGAGCAGTACTTC. Translating it yields CASSSYQGYEQYF.

The rearrangement joins TRBV4-1 to TRBJ1-1, with D perhaps TRBD1 (5 bases). V lost 2 bases to trimming and J lost 1 base, with 11 bases between them. This CDR3 has 15 residues. CDR1 is MGHRA and CDR2 is YSYEKL in the germline V gene. The CDR3: CASSQLIRGNTEAFF. CDR3 in DNA: TGCGCCAGCAGCCAATTAATTAGGGGGAACACTGAAGCTTTCTTT.